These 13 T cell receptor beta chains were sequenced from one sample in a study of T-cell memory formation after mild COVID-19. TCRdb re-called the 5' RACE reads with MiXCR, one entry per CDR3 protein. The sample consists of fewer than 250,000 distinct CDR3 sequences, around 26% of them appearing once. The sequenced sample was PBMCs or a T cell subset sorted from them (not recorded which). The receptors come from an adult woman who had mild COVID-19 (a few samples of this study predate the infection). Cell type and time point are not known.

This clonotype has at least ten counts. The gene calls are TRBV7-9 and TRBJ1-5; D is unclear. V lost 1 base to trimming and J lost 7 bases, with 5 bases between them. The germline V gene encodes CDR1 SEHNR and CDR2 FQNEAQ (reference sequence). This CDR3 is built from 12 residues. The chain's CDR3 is CASSLGDQPQHF. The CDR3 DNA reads TGTGCCAGCAGCTTAGGAGACCAGCCCCAGCATTTT.

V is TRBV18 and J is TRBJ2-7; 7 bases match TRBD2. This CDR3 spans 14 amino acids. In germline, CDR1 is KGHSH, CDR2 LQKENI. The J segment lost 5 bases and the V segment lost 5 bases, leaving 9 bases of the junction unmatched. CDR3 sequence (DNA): TGTGCCAGCTCAAACGGACTAGAACCCCACGAGCAGTACTTC. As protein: CASSNGLEPHEQYF.

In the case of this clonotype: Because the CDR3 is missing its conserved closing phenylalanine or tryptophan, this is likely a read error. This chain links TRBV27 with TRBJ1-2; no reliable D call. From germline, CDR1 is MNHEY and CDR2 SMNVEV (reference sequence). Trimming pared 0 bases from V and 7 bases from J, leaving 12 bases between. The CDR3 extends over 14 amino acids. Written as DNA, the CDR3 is TGTGCCAGCAGTTTATCGGGCCAGCCGAGTGGCTACACCTTA. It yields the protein CASSLSGQPSGYTL.

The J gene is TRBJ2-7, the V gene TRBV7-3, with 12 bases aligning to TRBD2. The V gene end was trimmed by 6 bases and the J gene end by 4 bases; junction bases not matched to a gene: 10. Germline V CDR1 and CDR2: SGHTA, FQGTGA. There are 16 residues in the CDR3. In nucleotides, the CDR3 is TGTGCCAGCAGTCCTACGACTAGCGGGAGACTGTACGAGCAGTACTTC. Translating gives CASSPTTSGRLYEQYF.

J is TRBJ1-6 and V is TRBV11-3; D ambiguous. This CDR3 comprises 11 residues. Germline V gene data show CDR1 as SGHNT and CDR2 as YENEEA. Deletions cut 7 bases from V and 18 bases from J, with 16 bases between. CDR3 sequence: CASTSLRCAHF. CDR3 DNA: TGTGCCAGCACCTCCCTAAGATGCGCCCACTTT.

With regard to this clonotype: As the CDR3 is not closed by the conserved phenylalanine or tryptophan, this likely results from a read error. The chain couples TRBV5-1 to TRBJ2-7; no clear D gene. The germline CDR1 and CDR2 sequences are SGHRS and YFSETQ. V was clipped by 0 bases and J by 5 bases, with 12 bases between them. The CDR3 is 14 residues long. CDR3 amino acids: CASSLVSESHEQYL. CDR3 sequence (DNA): TGCGCCAGCAGCTTGGTTTCAGAGTCGCACGAGCAGTACTTA.

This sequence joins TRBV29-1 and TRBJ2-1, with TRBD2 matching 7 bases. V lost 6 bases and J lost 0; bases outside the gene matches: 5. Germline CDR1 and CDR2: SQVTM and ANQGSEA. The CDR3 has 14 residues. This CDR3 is CSVRGGSSYNEQFF. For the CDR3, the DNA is TGCAGCGTGAGGGGCGGGAGCTCCTACAATGAGCAGTTCTTC.

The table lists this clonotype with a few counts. CDR3 DNA: TGTGCCAGCAGCCCCCGGGGACAGACCCAAGAGACCCAGTACTTC. The encoded protein is CASSPRGQTQETQYF. This chain joins TRBV12-3 or TRBV12-4 and TRBJ2-5; 7 bases fit TRBD1. The CDR3 totals 15 residues. V dropped 6 bases and J dropped 1; count of bases not matched to a gene: 8.

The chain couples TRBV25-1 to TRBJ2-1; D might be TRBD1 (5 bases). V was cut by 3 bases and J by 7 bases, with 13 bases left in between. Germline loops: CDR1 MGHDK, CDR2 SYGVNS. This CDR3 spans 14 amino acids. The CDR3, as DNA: TGTGCCAGCAGTGAGGAACAGGACGCTAATGAGCAGTTCTTC. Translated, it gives CASSEEQDANEQFF.

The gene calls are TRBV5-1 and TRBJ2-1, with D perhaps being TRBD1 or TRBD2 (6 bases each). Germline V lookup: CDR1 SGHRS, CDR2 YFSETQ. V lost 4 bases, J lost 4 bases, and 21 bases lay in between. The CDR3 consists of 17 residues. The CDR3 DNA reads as TGCGCCAGCAGCCCTAGGCTGGGGGGCAACAATTACAATGAGCAGTTCTTC. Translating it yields CASSPRLGGNNYNEQFF.

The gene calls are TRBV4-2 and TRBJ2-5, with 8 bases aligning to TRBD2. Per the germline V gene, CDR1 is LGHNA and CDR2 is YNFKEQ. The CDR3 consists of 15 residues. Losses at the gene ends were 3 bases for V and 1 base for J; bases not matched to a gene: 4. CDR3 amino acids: CASSQAGTSQETQYF. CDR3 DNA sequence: TGTGCCAGCAGCCAGGCCGGGACTAGCCAAGAGACCCAGTACTTC.

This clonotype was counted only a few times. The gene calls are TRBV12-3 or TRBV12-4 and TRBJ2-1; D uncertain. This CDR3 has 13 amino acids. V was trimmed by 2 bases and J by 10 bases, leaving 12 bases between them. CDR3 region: CASSLFDADEQFF. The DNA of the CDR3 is TGTGCCAGCAGTTTATTCGATGCGGACGAGCAGTTCTTC.

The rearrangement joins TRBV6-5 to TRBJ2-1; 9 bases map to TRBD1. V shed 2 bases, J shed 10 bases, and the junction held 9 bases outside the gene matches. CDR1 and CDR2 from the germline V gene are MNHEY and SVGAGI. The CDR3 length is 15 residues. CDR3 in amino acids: CASSYSRDRVEEQFF. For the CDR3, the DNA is TGTGCCAGCAGTTACAGTCGGGACAGGGTAGAGGAGCAGTTCTTC.